This is a list of T cell receptor beta chains from one sample in a study of OX40 agonist ivuxolimab in advanced cancers. Method: immunoSEQ multiplex PCR; TCRdb's copy keeps in-frame clones and lacks some. Seen here are around 62,000 clones, 60% to 80% observed once, and the top ten hold around 1.6%. This sample comprised CD4+ or CD8+ T cells sorted from blood, obtained in a trial of the OX40 agonist ivuxolimab. The receptors come from an adult with an advanced solid tumor such as melanoma, head and neck, liver or kidney cancer. The CDR3 runs from the conserved cysteine through the conserved F or W. A D gene is named only where the DNA matches it firmly. The listing skips clone size in some rows; elsewhere it reads once, few, many or a size class.

d_gene	abundance	v_gene	j_gene	CDR3aa	CDR3nt
TRBD2	few	TRBV5-1	TRBJ2-7	CASSYTGVAGPQGDYEQYF	TGCGCCAGCAGCTACACCGGGGTAGCGGGGCCCCAAGGGGACTACGAGCAGTACTTC
TRBD2	NA	TRBV5-1	TRBJ2-3	CASSSTAGRRGETDTQYF	TGCGCCAGCAGCTCTACCGCGGGGCGTCGGGGGGAAACAGATACGCAGTATTTT
NA	once	TRBV7-9	TRBJ1-1	CASSSGGIMNTEAFF	TGTGCCAGCAGCTCCGGGGGAATCATGAACACTGAAGCTTTCTTT
TRBD1	NA	TRBV30	TRBJ1-1	CASGDRSRTEAFF	TGTGCCTCAGGGGACAGGTCGAGGACTGAAGCTTTCTTT
NA	NA	TRBV5-1	TRBJ2-5	CASSLVRETQYF	TGCGCCAGCAGCTTGGTACGGGAGACCCAGTACTTC
NA	once	TRBV28	TRBJ2-5	CASRERETQYF	TGTGCCAGCAGGGAAAGAGAGACCCAGTACTTC
NA	NA	TRBV5-4	TRBJ2-7	CASSLVGFEQYF	TGTGCCAGCAGCTTGGTGGGTTTCGAGCAGTACTTC
NA	NA	TRBV27	TRBJ1-2	CASSLGGSASYGYTF	TGTGCCAGCAGTCTCGGGGGTTCAGCATCTTATGGCTACACCTTC
NA	NA	TRBV10-3	TRBJ1-1	CAASVGAEGNTEAFF	TGTGCCGCCTCCGTGGGGGCAGAAGGGAACACTGAAGCTTTCTTT
TRBD2	NA	TRBV28	TRBJ2-5	CASLEGGAQETQYF	TGTGCCAGCCTCGAGGGAGGGGCCCAAGAGACCCAGTACTTC
TRBD1	NA	TRBV15	TRBJ1-5	CATSSPGQNQPQHF	TGTGCCACCAGCAGTCCGGGACAGAATCAGCCCCAGCATTTT
NA	NA	TRBV10-2	TRBJ2-5	CASSWDQETQYF	TGCGCCAGCAGCTGGGACCAAGAGACCCAGTACTTC